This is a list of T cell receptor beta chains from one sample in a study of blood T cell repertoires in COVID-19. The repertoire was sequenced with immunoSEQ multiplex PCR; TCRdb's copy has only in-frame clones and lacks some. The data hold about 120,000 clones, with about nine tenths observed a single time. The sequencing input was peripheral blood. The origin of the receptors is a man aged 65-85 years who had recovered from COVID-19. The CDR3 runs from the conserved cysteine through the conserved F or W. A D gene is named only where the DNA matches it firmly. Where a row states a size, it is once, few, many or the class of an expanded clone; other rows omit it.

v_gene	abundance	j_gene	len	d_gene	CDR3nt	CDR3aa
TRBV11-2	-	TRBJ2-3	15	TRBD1	TGTGCCAGCGGTAGGGGACAGGGGAGTACAGATACGCAGTATTTT	CASGRGQGSTDTQYF
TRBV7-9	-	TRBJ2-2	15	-	TGTGCCAGCAGCCAAGGCCCGGGGAACACCGGGGAGCTGTTTTTT	CASSQGPGNTGELFF
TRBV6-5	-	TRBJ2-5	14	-	TGTGCCAGCGGTAGACTAGGTGTTCAAGAGACCCAGTACTTC	CASGRLGVQETQYF
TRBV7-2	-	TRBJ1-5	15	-	TGTGCCAGCAGCTTAGGATACAGGGACAATCAGCCCCAGCATTTT	CASSLGYRDNQPQHF
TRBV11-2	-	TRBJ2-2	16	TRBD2	TGTGCCAGCAGCTTGCGACTAGCGGGAGGCCCCGGGGAGCTGTTTTTT	CASSLRLAGGPGELFF
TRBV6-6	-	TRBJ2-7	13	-	TGTGCCAGCAACGTCCGGGACAACTACGAGCAGTACTTC	CASNVRDNYEQYF
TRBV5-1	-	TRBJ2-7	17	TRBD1	TGCGCCAGCTCCTCCCTTGGCTTACAGGGGGGAACCTACGAGCAGTACTTC	CASSSLGLQGGTYEQYF
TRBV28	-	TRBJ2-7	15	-	TGTGCCAGCAGTTTGTCCCCTCGGCCGGGGGAGGAGCAGTACTTC	CASSLSPRPGEEQYF
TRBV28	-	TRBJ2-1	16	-	TGTGCCAGCAGCAGAGTGACAGGCGTCTCCTACAATGAGCAGTTCTTC	CASSRVTGVSYNEQFF
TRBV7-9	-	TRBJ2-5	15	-	TGTGCCAGCAGCTTAAGGGGGACGTCACAAGAGACCCAGTACTTC	CASSLRGTSQETQYF
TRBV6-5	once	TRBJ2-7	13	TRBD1	TGTGCCAGCAGTCCTGGACAGGGGCAGGAGCAGTACTTC	CASSPGQGQEQYF
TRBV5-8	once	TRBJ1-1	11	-	TGTGCCAGCAGCTTGGCGGGTGAAGCTTTCTTT	CASSLAGEAFF
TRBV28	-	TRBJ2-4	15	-	TGTGCCAGCAGTGCGCAGGGCCTAGCCAAAAACATTCAGTACTTC	CASSAQGLAKNIQYF
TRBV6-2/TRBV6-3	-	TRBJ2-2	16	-	TGTGCCAGCAGTTACGGGCCAGGCTCGAACACCGGGGAGCTGTTTTTT	CASSYGPGSNTGELFF
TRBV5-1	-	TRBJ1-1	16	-	TGCGCCAGCAGTTTTCGAAAAGGGGGTTTGGACACTGAAGCTTTCTTT	CASSFRKGGLDTEAFF
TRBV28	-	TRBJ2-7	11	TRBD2	TGTGCCGCTAGCGGGAATTACGAGCAGTACTTC	CAASGNYEQYF
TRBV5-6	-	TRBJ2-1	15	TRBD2	TGTGCCAGCAGCTTGGCCCTAGCGGGCCTCAATGAGCAGTTCTTC	CASSLALAGLNEQFF
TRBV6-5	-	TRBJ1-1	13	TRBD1	TGTGCCAGCACCCCGGACAGGGAGAGGAAAGCTTTCTTT	CASTPDRERKAFF
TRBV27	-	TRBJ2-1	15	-	TGTGCCAGCAGTTATCCCCCAGGGGATTACAATGAGCAGTTCTTC	CASSYPPGDYNEQFF
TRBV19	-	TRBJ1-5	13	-	TGTGCCAGTAGGGACAGAAGCAATCAGCCCCAGCATTTT	CASRDRSNQPQHF
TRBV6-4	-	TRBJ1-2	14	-	TGTGCCAGCAGTGTTGAGGCAGTGGGCTATGGCTACACCTTC	CASSVEAVGYGYTF
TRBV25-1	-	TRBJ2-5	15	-	TGTGCCAGCAGTGATCTAGGGGCAGGGCAAGAGACCCAGTACTTC	CASSDLGAGQETQYF
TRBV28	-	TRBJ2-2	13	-	TGTGCCAGCAAGGGGCGGAACACCGGGGAGCTGTTTTTT	CASKGRNTGELFF
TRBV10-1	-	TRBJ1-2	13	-	TGCGCCAGCAGTGGGGGGGGAGCCGGGTGCTACACCTTC	CASSGGGAGCYTF
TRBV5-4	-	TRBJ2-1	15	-	TGTGCCAGCAGCACTAAACGAAACTCCTACAATGAGCAGTTCTTC	CASSTKRNSYNEQFF
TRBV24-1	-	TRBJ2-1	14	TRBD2	TGTGCCACCAGTCGAGCGGGGGGCGAGAATGAGCAGTTCTTC	CATSRAGGENEQFF
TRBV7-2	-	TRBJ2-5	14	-	TGTGCCAGCAGCTTAACAGGGTATGGAGAGACCCAGTACTTC	CASSLTGYGETQYF
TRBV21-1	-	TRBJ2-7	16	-	TGTGCCAGCAGCAAATGGAGGGAGGGCCGATCGAGCGAGCAGTACTTC	CASSKWREGRSSEQYF
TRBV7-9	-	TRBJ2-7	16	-	TGTGCCAGCAGCCCCGGACAGCCCTACAGCTCCTACGAGCAGTACTTC	CASSPGQPYSSYEQYF
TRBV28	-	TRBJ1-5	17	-	TGTGCCACCCAGAGTGGTGCAGCGGGCTATAGCAATCAGCCCCAGCATTTT	CATQSGAAGYSNQPQHF
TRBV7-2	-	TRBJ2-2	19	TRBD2	TGTGCCAGCAGCCTACGGACTAGCGGAGGTTTAAGGAACACCGGGGAGCTGTTTTTT	CASSLRTSGGLRNTGELFF
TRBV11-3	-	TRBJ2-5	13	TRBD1	TGTGCCAGCAGCTTAGAGTCAGGGGGGACCCAGTACTTC	CASSLESGGTQYF
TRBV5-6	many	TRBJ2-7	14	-	TGTGCCAGCAGCTTGGCGAGGGCCTCCTACGAGCAGTACTTC	CASSLARASYEQYF
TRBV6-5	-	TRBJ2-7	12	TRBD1	TGTGCCAGCAGGACAGGGTTTGACGAGCAGTACTTC	CASRTGFDEQYF
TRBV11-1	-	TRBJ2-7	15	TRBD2	TGTGCCAGCAGCTCCAGACTAGCGGTCTCCTACGAGCAGTACTTC	CASSSRLAVSYEQYF
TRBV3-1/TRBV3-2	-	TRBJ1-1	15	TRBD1	TGTGCCAGCAGCCAAGATGGGACAGGGGGGACTGAAGCTTTCTTT	CASSQDGTGGTEAFF